This record looks at one TCR beta chain sequence and its context. The data belong to a study of T-cell reconstitution after alpha-beta-depleted transplantation in children. This CDR3 region has 16 residues. Germline V gene data show CDR1 as LGHDT and CDR2 as YNNKEL (reference sequence). V was pared by 1 base and J by 0 bases, with 13 bases between. The authors prepared the TCRbeta library with unique molecular identifiers. TCRdb ran MiXCR on the PCR reads and lists one entry per CDR3 protein. The sample carries about 870,000 distinct CDR3 sequences, roughly 15% recorded once. The material sequenced was PBMCs, mostly from graft donor cells, taken 360 days after TCRalphabeta/CD19-depleted stem cell transplant. This clonotype originated in a male patient aged 10-17 years who had a stem cell transplant for acute lymphoblastic leukemia, so the T cells may come from the graft donor. This chain links TRBV3-1 with TRBJ2-7, with TRBD1 as a possible D gene (6 bases). CDR3 DNA: TGTGCCAGCAGCCAAGCTACCCTGGACAGCTCCTACGAGCAGTACTTC. Its protein is CASSQATLDSSYEQYF.